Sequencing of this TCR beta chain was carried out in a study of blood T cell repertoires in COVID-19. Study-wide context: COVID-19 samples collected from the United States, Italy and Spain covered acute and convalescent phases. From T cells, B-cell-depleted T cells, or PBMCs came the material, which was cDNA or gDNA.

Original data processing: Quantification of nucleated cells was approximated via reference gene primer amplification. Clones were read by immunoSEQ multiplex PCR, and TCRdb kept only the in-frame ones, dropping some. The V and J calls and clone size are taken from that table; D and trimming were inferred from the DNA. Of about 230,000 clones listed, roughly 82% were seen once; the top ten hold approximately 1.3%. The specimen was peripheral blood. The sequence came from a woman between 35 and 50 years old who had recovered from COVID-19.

The CDR3 is CASTEYRTGSGEQYF. DNA for the CDR3: TGTGCCAGCACTGAGTATAGGACAGGGAGTGGCGAGCAGTACTTC. The genes are TRBV2 and TRBJ2-7, with TRBD1 matching over 8 bases. The CDR3 is 15 residues long. The ends lost 7 bases at V and 6 bases at J; junction bases unmatched: 14. The germline gives CDR1 SNHLY, CDR2 FYNNEI.